This T cell receptor (beta chain) was recorded in a study of CD8 T cells in Susac syndrome. With random hexamers, roughly 0.45 to 1 ug RNA was reverse transcribed. One entry per CDR3 protein, called by TCRdb with MiXCR from the immunoSEQ multiplex PCR reads. The sample holds some 65,000 distinct CDR3 sequences, approximately 93% seen once. The V and J ends lost 2 bases and 0 bases respectively, with 10 bases between them. The CDR3 loop spans 15 amino acids. The receptor was isolated from a human donor with multiple sclerosis. Sequenced input: CD8+ T cells from PBMCs. This chain uses TRBV12-3 or TRBV12-4 with TRBJ1-1; D remains ambiguous. The DNA of the CDR3 is TGTGCCAGCAGTTTACCCGGAGTACTGAACACTGAAGCTTTCTTT. Translation gives CASSLPGVLNTEAFF.